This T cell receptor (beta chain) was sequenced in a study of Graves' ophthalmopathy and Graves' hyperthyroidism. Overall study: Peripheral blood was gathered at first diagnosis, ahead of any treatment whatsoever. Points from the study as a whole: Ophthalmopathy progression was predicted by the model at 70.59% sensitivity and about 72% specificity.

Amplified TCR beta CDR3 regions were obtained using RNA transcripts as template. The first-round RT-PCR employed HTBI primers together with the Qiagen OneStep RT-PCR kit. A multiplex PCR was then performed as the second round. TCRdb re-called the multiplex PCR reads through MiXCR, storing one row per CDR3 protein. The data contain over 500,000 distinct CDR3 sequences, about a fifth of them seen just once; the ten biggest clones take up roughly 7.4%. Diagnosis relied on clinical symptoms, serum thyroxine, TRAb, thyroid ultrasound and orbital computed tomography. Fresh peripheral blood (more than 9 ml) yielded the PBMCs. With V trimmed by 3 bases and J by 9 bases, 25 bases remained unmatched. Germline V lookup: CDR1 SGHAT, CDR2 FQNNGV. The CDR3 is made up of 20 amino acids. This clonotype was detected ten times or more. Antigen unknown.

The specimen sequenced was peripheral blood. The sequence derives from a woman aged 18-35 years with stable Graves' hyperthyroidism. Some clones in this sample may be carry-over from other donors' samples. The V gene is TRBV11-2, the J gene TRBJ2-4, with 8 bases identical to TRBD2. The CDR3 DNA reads TGTGCCAGCAGCTTCCCTAGGAGATTGGAACTAGCGGCCCCCGGTGGCATTCAGTACTTC. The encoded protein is CASSFPRRLELAAPGGIQYF.